This TCR beta chain was captured in a study of blood T cell repertoires in COVID-19. This CDR3 spans 15 amino acids. V shed 7 bases and J shed 9 bases, with 24 bases lying between them. Germline-derived CDR1 and CDR2 are LNHDA and SQIVND (reference sequence). Using immunoSEQ multiplex PCR, the repertoire was profiled, and TCRdb retains in-frame clones only, with some absent. This table has 280,000 or so clones, roughly four fifths appearing once. This rearrangement joins TRBV19 to TRBJ2-5, with D perhaps matching TRBD1 (6 bases). This TCR was recovered from a woman in her 50s who had recovered from COVID-19. What was sequenced was peripheral blood. CDR3 residues: CASTRDTLKGVAQYF. The CDR3 DNA reads as TGTGCCAGTACAAGGGACACCCTCAAAGGAGTTGCCCAGTACTTC.